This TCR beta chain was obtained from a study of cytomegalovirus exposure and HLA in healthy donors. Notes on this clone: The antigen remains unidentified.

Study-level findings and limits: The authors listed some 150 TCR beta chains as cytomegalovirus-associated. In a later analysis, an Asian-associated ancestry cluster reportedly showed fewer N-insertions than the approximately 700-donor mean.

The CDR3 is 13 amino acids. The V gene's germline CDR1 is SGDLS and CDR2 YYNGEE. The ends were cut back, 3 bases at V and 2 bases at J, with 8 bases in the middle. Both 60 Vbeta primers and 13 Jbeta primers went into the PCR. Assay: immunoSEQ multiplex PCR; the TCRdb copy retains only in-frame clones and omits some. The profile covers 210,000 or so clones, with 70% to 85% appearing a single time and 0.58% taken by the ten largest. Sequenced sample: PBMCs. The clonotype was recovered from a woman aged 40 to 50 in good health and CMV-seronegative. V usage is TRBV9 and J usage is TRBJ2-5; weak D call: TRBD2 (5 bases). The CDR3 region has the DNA TGTGCCAGCAGCGCCGGACTGCAAGAGACCCAGTACTTC. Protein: CASSAGLQETQYF.